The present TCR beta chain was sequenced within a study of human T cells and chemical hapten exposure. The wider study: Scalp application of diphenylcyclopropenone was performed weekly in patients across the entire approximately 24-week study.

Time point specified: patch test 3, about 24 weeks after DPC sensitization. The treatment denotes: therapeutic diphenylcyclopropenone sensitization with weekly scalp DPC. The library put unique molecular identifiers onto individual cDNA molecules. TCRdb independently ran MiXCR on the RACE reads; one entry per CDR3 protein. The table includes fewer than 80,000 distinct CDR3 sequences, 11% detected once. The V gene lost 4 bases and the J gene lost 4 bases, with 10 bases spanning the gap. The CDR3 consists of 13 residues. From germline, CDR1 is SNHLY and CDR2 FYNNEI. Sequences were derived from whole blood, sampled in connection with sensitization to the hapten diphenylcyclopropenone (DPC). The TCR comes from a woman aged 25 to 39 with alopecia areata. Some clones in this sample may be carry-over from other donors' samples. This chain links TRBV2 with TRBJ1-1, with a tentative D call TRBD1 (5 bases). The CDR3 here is CASSGRGTTEAFF. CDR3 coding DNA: TGTGCCAGCAGTGGCCGGGGCACCACTGAAGCTTTCTTT. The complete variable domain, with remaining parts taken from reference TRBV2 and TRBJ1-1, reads EPEVTQTPSHQVTQMGQEVILRCVPISNHLYFYWYRQILGQKVEFLVSFYNNEISEKSEIFDDQFSVERPDGSNFTLKIRSTKLEDSAMYFCASSGRGTTEAFFGQGTRLTVV.